Sequencing of this TCR beta chain was carried out in a study of glioma-infiltrating T cells. Study results and limitations: Tissue and blood shared very few CDR3 sequences. Above-expected tissue-blood divergence occurred in all gliomas, most in low-grade ones.

The V gene lost 2 bases and the J gene lost 0 bases, with 29 bases spanning the gap. This CDR3 has 20 residues. From germline, CDR1 is DFQATT and CDR2 SNEGSKA (reference sequence). Using RNA template, CDR3s of TCR alpha and beta were amplified with iRepertoire arm-PCR. Tissue mRNA or PBMC total RNA, roughly 100-400 ng, went into one-step reverse transcription and amplification. TCRdb reprocessed the multiplex PCR reads with MiXCR, giving one entry per CDR3 protein. Of roughly 100,000 distinct CDR3 sequences in the sample, 40% were seen once. This clonotype appeared many times. The antigen is undetermined.

The chain uses TRBV20-1 and TRBJ2-7, with D unresolved. The sample taken for sequencing was glioma tissue, nonneoplastic brain tissue, or PBMCs (not recorded which). This clonotype was sampled from a human donor with low-grade glioma or glioblastoma, undergoing nonglioma brain surgery, or in good health (not recorded which). CDR3 bases: TGCAGTGCTAGATACCCCGCGAACTTACTTGCTAACGGACGCTCCTACGAGCAGTACTTC. As protein: CSARYPANLLANGRSYEQYF.